This T cell receptor (beta chain) derives from a study of blood T cell repertoires in COVID-19. About the study: Italy, Spain and the United States were the sources of the convalescent and acute COVID-19 samples. T cells, B-cell-depleted T cells, or PBMCs supplied cDNA or gDNA.

Per the authors' pipeline: Nucleated cell number was recorded as an estimate derived from reference gene primer amplification. Method: immunoSEQ multiplex PCR; TCRdb's copy keeps in-frame clones and lacks some. V and J calls plus clone size are reproduced from that table; the DNA served to infer D and trimming. The sample lists hundreds of thousands of clones; 87% were seen once. This CDR3 is 16 amino acids long. J lost 7 bases, V lost 0 bases, and 4 bases had no gene match. CDR1 SEHNR and CDR2 FQNEAQ come from the germline V gene (reference sequence). The sequencing input was peripheral blood. The receptor comes from a man younger than 35 with active or convalescent COVID-19. This chain links TRBV7-9 with TRBJ2-1, with TRBD2 matching 12 bases. The CDR3 is CASSLAVLAGGNEQFF. CDR3 coding DNA: TGTGCCAGCAGCTTAGCCGTACTAGCGGGGGGTAATGAGCAGTTCTTC. The variable domain in full, completed from reference TRBV7-9 and TRBJ2-1, reads DTGVSQNPRHKITKRGQNVTFRCDPISEHNRLYWYRQTLGQGPEFLTYFQNEAQLEKSRLLSDRFSAERPKGSFSTLEIQRTEQGDSAMYLCASSLAVLAGGNEQFFGPGTRLTVL.